Listed below are T cell receptor beta chains from one sample, sequenced in a study of radiotherapy plus CTLA-4 blockade in lung cancer. The protocol was immunoSEQ multiplex PCR, while the TCRdb copy is restricted to in-frame clones and leaves out a portion. The sample holds around 71,000 clones, roughly three quarters seen once. The sample consisted of peripheral blood, taken from a patient treated with radiotherapy plus ipilimumab. These receptors were obtained from a human donor with non-small cell lung cancer whose response to radiotherapy plus ipilimumab could not be evaluated. Some clones in this sample may be carry-over from other donors' samples. The CDR3 runs from the conserved cysteine through the conserved F or W. The order of the fields is D gene, V gene, CDR3 length, clone size, J gene, CDR3 DNA, CDR3 protein. The D gene is left open where the match is weak. Clone size is given for some rows only: seen once, a few or many times, or a class if the clone is expanded.

TRBD1	TRBV9	13	once	TRBJ1-1	TGTGCCAGCAGCGTAGACAGGGGAACTGAAGCTTTCTTT	CASSVDRGTEAFF
TRBD2	TRBV7-3	16	-	TRBJ2-7	TGTGCCAGCAGCTTAGAGTCTAGCGGGGGGCCCTACGAGCAGTACTTC	CASSLESSGGPYEQYF
-	TRBV10-3	13	few	TRBJ1-2	TGTGCCATCAGTGAGGGCCGGGACTATGGCTACACCTTC	CAISEGRDYGYTF
-	TRBV7-9	13	many	TRBJ1-1	TGTGCCAGCAGCCGTTACATGAACACTGAAGCTTTCTTT	CASSRYMNTEAFF
-	TRBV12-2	17	once	TRBJ2-3	TGTGCAAGTCGCTTGTCCGGGGACTTTTCTAGCACAGATACGCAGTATTTT	CASRLSGDFSSTDTQYF
TRBD2	TRBV5-1	15	-	TRBJ2-1	TGCGCCAGCAGACCTACTAGCGGTTCCTACAATGAGCAGTTCTTC	CASRPTSGSYNEQFF
-	TRBV5-1	13	-	TRBJ1-4	TGCGCCAGCAGCTTGGACAGGCTTGAAAAACTGTTTTTT	CASSLDRLEKLFF
-	TRBV11-2	15	-	TRBJ1-2	TGTGCCAGCAGCTTAAAGGTTGCAGGGGATCATGGCTACACCTTC	CASSLKVAGDHGYTF
TRBD2	TRBV5-1	15	-	TRBJ2-7	TGCGCCAGCAGTCCTAGGGAGGGGTCTTCCTACGAGCAGTACTTC	CASSPREGSSYEQYF
-	TRBV4-2	19	-	TRBJ1-1	TGTGCCAGCAGCCCCTTTGCGGGGGTGGGAGTAAGAATGAACACTGAAGCTTTCTTT	CASSPFAGVGVRMNTEAFF
-	TRBV28	13	-	TRBJ1-2	TGTGCCAGCAGTTTAATACGGAACTATGGCTACACCTTC	CASSLIRNYGYTF
-	TRBV21-1	16	-	TRBJ1-4	TGTGCCAGCAGCAAGGTGAATCGGGCAGGGTCAGAAAAACTGTTTTTT	CASSKVNRAGSEKLFF
TRBD2	TRBV4-2	13	-	TRBJ2-3	TGTGCCAGCAGCCTTAGCGGGGGGGCTACGCAGTATTTT	CASSLSGGATQYF
-	TRBV18	14	-	TRBJ2-7	TGTGCCAGCTCACCAAAGGGGATCGGGTACGAGCAGTACTTC	CASSPKGIGYEQYF
-	TRBV5-1	16	-	TRBJ1-5	TGCGCCAGCAGCTTGGAACAGAACGGCGGCAATCAGCCCCAGCATTTT	CASSLEQNGGNQPQHF
TRBD2	TRBV14	17	-	TRBJ2-7	TGTGCCAGCAGCCAAACCACTAGCGGGGGACTACGGGATGAGCAGTACTTC	CASSQTTSGGLRDEQYF
TRBD1	TRBV25-1	15	-	TRBJ2-4	TGTGCCAGCAGTCCCCCGGGACAGGGGGGGGACATTCAGTACTTC	CASSPPGQGGDIQYF
-	TRBV19	12	few	TRBJ1-2	TGTGCCAGTAGGGACAGCAACTATGGCTACACCTTC	CASRDSNYGYTF
TRBD1	TRBV5-4	13	-	TRBJ1-2	TGTGCCAGCAGGAGACAGGGCAACTATGGCTACACCTTC	CASRRQGNYGYTF
-	TRBV6-5	13	-	TRBJ2-1	TGTGCCAGCAGTTATTATGGGGGCCCAGTGCAGTTCTTC	CASSYYGGPVQFF
TRBD1	TRBV4-3	14	-	TRBJ1-2	TGCGCCAGCAGCCAAGCGGGACAGGGGTTAGGCTACACCTTC	CASSQAGQGLGYTF
-	TRBV4-1	14	-	TRBJ2-7	TGCGCCAGCAGCCCCCGGGACACCTCCTACGAGCAGTACTTC	CASSPRDTSYEQYF
-	TRBV30	12	-	TRBJ1-6	TGTGCCTGGAATCACCTCGGTTCACCCCTCCACTTT	CAWNHLGSPLHF
-	TRBV7-9	14	few	TRBJ2-7	TGTGCCAGCAGGGAAGACGGACTTTCCTACGAGCAGTACTTC	CASREDGLSYEQYF
-	TRBV7-3	13	-	TRBJ1-2	TGTGCCAGCAGCTTAAGCTCGGTTGATGGCTACACCTTC	CASSLSSVDGYTF
-	TRBV18	17	-	TRBJ1-5	TGTGCCAGCTCACCCACCGCCAGTCAGGTGAGCAATCAGCCCCAGCATTTT	CASSPTASQVSNQPQHF
-	TRBV25-1	13	-	TRBJ1-2	TGTGCCAGCAGTGAATCGGGAAGATATGGCTACACCTTC	CASSESGRYGYTF
-	TRBV6-5	11	few	TRBJ1-3	TGTGCCAGCGAGGGTGGAAACACCATATATTTT	CASEGGNTIYF
TRBD1	TRBV6-5	15	-	TRBJ1-2	TGTGCCAGCAGCCCGGACAGGGGAAGTTACTATGGCTACACCTTC	CASSPDRGSYYGYTF
TRBD1	TRBV19	15	-	TRBJ1-3	TGTGCCAGTCGTCAAGACAGGGACTCTGGAAACACCATATATTTT	CASRQDRDSGNTIYF
TRBD1	TRBV6-5	15	many	TRBJ2-1	TGTGCCAGCAGTTACGAATGGGACAGGTACAATGAGCAGTTCTTC	CASSYEWDRYNEQFF
TRBD2	TRBV5-8	17	-	TRBJ2-7	TGTGCCAGCAGCTTGCAGCGGGGGGCTAGCTACTCCTACGAGCAGTACTTC	CASSLQRGASYSYEQYF
-	TRBV18	17	-	TRBJ1-1	TGTGCCAGCTCACCGATGAACGTGGGGGGAGCGAACACTGAAGCTTTCTTT	CASSPMNVGGANTEAFF
-	TRBV4-1	14	-	TRBJ2-3	TGCGCCAGCAGCCAAGATAGAGGCCAATATACGCAGTATTTT	CASSQDRGQYTQYF
TRBD2	TRBV7-2	15	-	TRBJ2-1	TGTGCCAGCAGCTTCTGGACTAGCGGGAGGAATGAGCAGTTCTTC	CASSFWTSGRNEQFF
-	TRBV5-1	18	-	TRBJ2-2	TGCGCCAGCAGCCGGCTCGGGGGACAGCTTACGGTCACCGGGGAGCTGTTTTTT	CASSRLGGQLTVTGELFF
TRBD1	TRBV9	16	-	TRBJ2-2	TGTGCCAGCAGCGCCGGACAGGGACGAAAAACCGGGGAGCTGTTTTTT	CASSAGQGRKTGELFF
TRBD1	TRBV4-1	19	-	TRBJ1-6	TGCGCCAGCACCCGGGCCCCCTCACAGGGGAGCTCCTATAATTCACCCCTCCACTTT	CASTRAPSQGSSYNSPLHF
TRBD1	TRBV6-5	12	-	TRBJ2-7	TGTGCCAGCAGCCTGATAGAGGGACAGCTGCACTTC	CASSLIEGQLHF
-	TRBV7-2	14	once	TRBJ1-3	TGTGCCAGCAGCTACAGGGACGAGGGGGACACCATATATTTT	CASSYRDEGDTIYF
-	TRBV2	12	few	TRBJ2-7	TGTGCCAGCAGGAGTCGGTCCTACGAGCAGTACTTC	CASRSRSYEQYF
-	TRBV5-1	14	-	TRBJ1-1	TGCGCCAGCAGCTTGTGGGGCACCAGCACTGAAGCTTTCTTT	CASSLWGTSTEAFF
-	TRBV7-9	9	-	TRBJ1-5	TGTGCCAGCAGCCCGCGGGGGCATTTT	CASSPRGHF
-	TRBV6-6	14	-	TRBJ1-2	TGTGCCAGCAGTTACTCTCCCAGGGGAGATGGCTACACCTTC	CASSYSPRGDGYTF
-	TRBV7-2	16	once	TRBJ2-3	TGTGCCAGCAGCTTATTCGGGGGGCTGAGCACAGATACGCAGTATTTT	CASSLFGGLSTDTQYF
-	TRBV19	14	few	TRBJ1-1	TGTGCCAGTAGTAAAGTGGCCCAGAACACTGAAGCTTTCTTT	CASSKVAQNTEAFF
-	TRBV15	13	-	TRBJ1-1	TGTGCCACCAGCAGAGATCAGTGGGGCGAAGCTTTCTTT	CATSRDQWGEAFF
-	TRBV14	15	-	TRBJ2-1	TGTGCCAGCAGCCAAAGACAGGGAGGACACAATGAGCAGTTCTTC	CASSQRQGGHNEQFF